This T cell receptor (beta chain) was sequenced for a study of cytomegalovirus exposure and HLA in healthy donors. The CDR3 covers 13 residues. Germline V lookup: CDR1 MNHEY, CDR2 SMNVEV (reference sequence). The V end was cut by 5 bases, the J end by 4 bases, with 10 bases between. Points from the study as a whole: Further analysis was carried out later, and it showed several of the most significant clusters appearing linked to common viral pathogens.

The study ran its PCR with 60 Vbeta and 13 Jbeta primers. This table comes from immunoSEQ multiplex PCR, and its TCRdb copy is limited to in-frame clones, with some not included. Here the sample spans about 120,000 clones, around 78% being singletons. Comments on this clone: Its antigen is unknown.

This sequence originates from a woman aged 30 to 39 in good health and CMV-seropositive. Sequenced input: PBMCs. The rearrangement uses TRBV27 and TRBJ2-3; D is unclear. CDR3 DNA sequence: TGTGCCAGCAGTCCCAGGCAATCAGATACGCAGTATTTT. Translated, it gives CASSPRQSDTQYF.